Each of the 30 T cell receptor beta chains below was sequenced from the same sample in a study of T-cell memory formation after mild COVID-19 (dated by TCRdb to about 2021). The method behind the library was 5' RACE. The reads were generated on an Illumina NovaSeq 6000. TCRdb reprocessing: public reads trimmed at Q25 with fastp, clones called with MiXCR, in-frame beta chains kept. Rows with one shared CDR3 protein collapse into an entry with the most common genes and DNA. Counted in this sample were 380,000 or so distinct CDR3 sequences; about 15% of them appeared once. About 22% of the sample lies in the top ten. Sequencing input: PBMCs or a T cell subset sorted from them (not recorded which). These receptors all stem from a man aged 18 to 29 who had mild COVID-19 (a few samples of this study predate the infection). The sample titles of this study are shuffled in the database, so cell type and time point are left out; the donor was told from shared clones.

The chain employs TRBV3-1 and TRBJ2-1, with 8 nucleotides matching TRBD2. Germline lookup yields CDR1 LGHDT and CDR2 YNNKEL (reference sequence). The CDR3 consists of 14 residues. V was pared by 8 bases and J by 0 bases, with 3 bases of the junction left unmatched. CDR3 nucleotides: TGTGCCAGCCAGCGGGGGACCTCCTACAATGAGCAGTTCTTC. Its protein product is CASQRGTSYNEQFF.

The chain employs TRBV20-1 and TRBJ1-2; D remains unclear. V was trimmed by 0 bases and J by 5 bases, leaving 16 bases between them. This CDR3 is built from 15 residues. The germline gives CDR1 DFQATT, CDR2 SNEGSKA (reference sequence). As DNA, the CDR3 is TGCAGTGCTAGAGATCTGGAACTTGCGGGTTATGGCTACACCTTC. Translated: CSARDLELAGYGYTF.

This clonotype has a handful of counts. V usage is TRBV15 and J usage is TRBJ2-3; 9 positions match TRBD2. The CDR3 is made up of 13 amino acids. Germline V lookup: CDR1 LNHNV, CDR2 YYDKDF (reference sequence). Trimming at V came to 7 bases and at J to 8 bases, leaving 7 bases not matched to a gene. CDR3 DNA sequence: TGTGCCACCACGGCGGGGGGGCTGGGTACGCAGTATTTT. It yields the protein CATTAGGLGTQYF.

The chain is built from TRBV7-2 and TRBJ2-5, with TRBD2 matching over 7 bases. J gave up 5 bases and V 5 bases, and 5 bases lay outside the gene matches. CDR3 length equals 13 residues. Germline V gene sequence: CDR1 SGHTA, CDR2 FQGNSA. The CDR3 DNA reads TGTGCCAGCAGCCTTACTAGCGCGGAGACCCAGTACTTC. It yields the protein CASSLTSAETQYF.

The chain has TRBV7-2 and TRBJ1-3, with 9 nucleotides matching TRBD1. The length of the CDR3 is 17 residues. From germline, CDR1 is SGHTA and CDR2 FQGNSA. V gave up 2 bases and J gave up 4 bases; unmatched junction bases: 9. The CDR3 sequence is CASSLSSTGGRGNTIYF. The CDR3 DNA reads TGTGCCAGCAGCTTATCCTCGACAGGGGGACGGGGAAACACCATATATTTT.

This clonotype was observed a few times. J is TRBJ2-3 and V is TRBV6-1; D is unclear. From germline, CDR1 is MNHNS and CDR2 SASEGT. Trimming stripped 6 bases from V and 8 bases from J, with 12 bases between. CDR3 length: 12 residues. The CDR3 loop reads CASRLVLGTQYF. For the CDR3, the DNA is TGTGCCAGCAGACTGGTTCTCGGTACGCAGTATTTT.

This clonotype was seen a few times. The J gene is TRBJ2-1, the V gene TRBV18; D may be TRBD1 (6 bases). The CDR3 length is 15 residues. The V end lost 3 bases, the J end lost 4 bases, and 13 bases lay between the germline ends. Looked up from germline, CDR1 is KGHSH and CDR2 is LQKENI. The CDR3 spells CASSPLGAGYNEQFF. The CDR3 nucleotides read TGTGCCAGCTCACCTCTGGGGGCTGGATACAATGAGCAGTTCTTC. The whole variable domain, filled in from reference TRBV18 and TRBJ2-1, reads NAGVMQNPRHLVRRRGQEARLRCSPMKGHSHVYWYRQLPEEGLKFMVYLQKENIIDESGMPKERFSAEFPKEGPSILRIQQVVRGDSAAYFCASSPLGAGYNEQFFGPGTRLTVL.

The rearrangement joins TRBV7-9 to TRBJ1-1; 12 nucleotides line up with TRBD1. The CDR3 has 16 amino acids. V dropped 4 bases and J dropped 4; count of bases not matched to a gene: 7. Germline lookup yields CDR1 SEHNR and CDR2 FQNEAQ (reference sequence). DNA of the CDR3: TGTGCCAGCAGCTCCCGGGACAGGGGGCGGTCCACTGAAGCTTTCTTT. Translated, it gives CASSSRDRGRSTEAFF.

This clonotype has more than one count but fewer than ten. The CDR3 region is CASSFGCGGVCEQFF. The CDR3 DNA follows: TGTGCCAGCAGCTTCGGTTGCGGGGGGGTTTGTGAGCAGTTCTTC. V gene TRBV7-2 combines with J gene TRBJ2-1; 9 bases line up with TRBD2. Germline loops: CDR1 SGHTA, CDR2 FQGNSA. This CDR3 spans 15 amino acids. The V and J ends lost 3 bases and 9 bases, in that order; junction bases with no gene match: 9.

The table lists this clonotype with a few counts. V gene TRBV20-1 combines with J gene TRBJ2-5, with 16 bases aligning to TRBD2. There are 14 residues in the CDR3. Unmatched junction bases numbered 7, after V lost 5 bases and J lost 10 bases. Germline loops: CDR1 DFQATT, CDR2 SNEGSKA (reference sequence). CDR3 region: CSASGLAGGRGQYF. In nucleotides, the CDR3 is TGCAGTGCTTCGGGACTAGCGGGGGGGCGCGGCCAGTACTTC.

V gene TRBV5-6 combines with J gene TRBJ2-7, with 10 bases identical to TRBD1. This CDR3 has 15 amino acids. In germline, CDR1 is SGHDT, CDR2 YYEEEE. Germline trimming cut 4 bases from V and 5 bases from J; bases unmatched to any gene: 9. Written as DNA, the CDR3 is TGTGCCAGCAGCCATGACTGGGACAGGGGCCACGAGCAGTACTTC. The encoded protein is CASSHDWDRGHEQYF.

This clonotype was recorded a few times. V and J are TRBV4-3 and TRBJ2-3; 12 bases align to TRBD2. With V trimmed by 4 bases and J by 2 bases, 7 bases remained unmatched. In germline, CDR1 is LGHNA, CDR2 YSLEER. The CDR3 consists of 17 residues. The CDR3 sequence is CASSPLTSGGLTDTQYF. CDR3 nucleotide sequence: TGCGCCAGCAGCCCACTGACTAGCGGGGGACTCACAGATACGCAGTATTTT.

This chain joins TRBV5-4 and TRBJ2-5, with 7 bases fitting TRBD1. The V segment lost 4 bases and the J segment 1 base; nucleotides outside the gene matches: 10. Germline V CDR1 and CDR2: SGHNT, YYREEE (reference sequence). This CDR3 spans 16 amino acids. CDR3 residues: CASSVYRDSLQETQYF. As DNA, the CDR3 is TGTGCCAGCAGCGTATACCGGGACAGCCTCCAAGAGACCCAGTACTTC.

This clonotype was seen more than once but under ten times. The CDR3 DNA follows: TGTGCCAGCTCACCAACGACAGGGGGAGTAGAGACCCAGTACTTC. Residues: CASSPTTGGVETQYF. This chain uses TRBV18 with TRBJ2-5; 9 bases align to TRBD1. Germline V gene lookup returns CDR1 KGHSH and CDR2 LQKENI. V was clipped by 2 bases and J by 4 bases; unmatched bases: 5. The CDR3 is made up of 15 amino acids.

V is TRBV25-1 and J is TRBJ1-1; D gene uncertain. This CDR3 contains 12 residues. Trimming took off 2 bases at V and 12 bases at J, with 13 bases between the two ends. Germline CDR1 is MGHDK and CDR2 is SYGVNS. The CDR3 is CASSEPGARTFF. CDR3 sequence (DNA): TGTGCCAGCAGTGAACCGGGAGCTAGGACTTTCTTT.

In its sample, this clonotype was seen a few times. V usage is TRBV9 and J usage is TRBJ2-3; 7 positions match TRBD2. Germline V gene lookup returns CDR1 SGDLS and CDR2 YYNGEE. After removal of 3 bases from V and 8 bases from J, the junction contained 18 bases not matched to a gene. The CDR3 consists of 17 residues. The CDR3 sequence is CASSAGGPAGSRGTQYF. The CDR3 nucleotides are TGTGCCAGCAGCGCCGGAGGGCCAGCGGGGTCCAGAGGTACGCAGTATTTT.

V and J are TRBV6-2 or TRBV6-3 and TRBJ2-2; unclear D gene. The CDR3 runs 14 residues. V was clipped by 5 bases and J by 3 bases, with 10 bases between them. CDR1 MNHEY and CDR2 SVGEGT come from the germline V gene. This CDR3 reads CASSRFADTGELFF. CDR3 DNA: TGTGCCAGCAGTAGATTCGCGGACACCGGGGAGCTGTTTTTT.

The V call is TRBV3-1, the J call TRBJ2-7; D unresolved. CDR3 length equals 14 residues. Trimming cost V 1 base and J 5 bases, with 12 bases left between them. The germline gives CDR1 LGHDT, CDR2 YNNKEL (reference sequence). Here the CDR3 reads CASSQAGISHEQYF. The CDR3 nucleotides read TGTGCCAGCAGCCAAGCAGGAATATCCCACGAGCAGTACTTC.

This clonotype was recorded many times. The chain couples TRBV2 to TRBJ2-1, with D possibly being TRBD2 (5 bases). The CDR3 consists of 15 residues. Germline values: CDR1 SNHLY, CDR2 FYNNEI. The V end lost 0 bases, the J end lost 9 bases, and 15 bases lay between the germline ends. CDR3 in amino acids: CASSEARLAGGEQFF. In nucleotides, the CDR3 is TGTGCCAGCAGTGAAGCGCGCCTAGCAGGCGGTGAGCAGTTCTTC.

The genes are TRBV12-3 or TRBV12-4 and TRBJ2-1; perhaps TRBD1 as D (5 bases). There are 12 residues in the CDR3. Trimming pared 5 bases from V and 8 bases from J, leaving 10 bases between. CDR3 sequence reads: CASSTQGYEQFF. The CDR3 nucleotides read TGTGCCAGCAGTACCCAGGGCTATGAGCAGTTCTTC.

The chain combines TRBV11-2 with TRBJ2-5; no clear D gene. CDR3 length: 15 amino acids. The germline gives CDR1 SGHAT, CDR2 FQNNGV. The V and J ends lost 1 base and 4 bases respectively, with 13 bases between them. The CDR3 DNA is TGTGCCAGCAGCTTAGTTGGCGCTTCTGGAGAGACCCAGTACTTC. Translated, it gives CASSLVGASGETQYF.

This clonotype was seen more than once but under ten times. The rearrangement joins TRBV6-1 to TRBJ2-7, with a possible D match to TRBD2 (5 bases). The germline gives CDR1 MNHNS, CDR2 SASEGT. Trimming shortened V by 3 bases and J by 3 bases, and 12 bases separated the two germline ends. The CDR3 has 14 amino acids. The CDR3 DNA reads TGTGCCAGCAGTGATGAGGGTTACGGCTACGAGCAGTACGTC. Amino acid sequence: CASSDEGYGYEQYV.

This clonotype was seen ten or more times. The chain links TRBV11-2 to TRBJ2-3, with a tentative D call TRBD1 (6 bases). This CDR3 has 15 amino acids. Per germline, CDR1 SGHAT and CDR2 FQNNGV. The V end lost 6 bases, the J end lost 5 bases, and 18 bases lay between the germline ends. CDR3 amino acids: CASRDPGEGVDTQYF. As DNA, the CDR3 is TGTGCCAGCAGAGACCCAGGGGAAGGGGTAGATACGCAGTATTTT. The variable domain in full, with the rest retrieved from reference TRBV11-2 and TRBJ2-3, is EAGVAQSPRYKIIEKRQSVAFWCNPISGHATLYWYQQILGQGPKLLIQFQNNGVVDDSQLPKDRFSAERLKGVDSTLKIQPAKLEDSAVYLCASRDPGEGVDTQYFGPGTRLTVL.

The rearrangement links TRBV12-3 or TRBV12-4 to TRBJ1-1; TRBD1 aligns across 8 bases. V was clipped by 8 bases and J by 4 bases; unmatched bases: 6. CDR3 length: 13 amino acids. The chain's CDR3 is CASQAGGITEAFF. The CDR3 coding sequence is TGTGCCAGCCAAGCAGGGGGCATCACTGAAGCTTTCTTT.

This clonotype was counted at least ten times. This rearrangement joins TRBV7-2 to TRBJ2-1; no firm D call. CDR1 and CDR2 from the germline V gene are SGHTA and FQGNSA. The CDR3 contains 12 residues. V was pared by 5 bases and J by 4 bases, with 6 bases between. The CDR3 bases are TGTGCCAGCAGCCTTAGGTACAATGAGCAGTTCTTC. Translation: CASSLRYNEQFF.

CDR3: CASSPGTGIHQPQHF. The CDR3 DNA follows: TGTGCCAGCTCACCAGGGACAGGGATCCACCAGCCCCAGCATTTT. The chain employs TRBV18 and TRBJ1-5; 9 nucleotides agree with TRBD1. J was trimmed by 7 bases and V by 2 bases; bases with no gene match: 6. This CDR3 has 15 residues. Germline CDR1 reads KGHSH; CDR2 reads LQKENI.

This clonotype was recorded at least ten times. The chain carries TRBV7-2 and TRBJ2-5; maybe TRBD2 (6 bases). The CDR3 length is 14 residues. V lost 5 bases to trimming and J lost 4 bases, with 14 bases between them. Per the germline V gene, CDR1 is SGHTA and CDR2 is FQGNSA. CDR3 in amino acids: CASSPRAGTETQYF. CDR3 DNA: TGTGCCAGCAGCCCACGGGCGGGGACAGAGACCCAGTACTTC.

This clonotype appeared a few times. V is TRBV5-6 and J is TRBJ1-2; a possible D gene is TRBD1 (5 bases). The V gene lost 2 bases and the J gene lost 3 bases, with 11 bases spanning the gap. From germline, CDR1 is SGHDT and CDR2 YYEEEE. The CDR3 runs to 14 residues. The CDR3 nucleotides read TGTGCCAGCAGCTTATCAGGGTTTGACTATGGCTACACCTTC. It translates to CASSLSGFDYGYTF.

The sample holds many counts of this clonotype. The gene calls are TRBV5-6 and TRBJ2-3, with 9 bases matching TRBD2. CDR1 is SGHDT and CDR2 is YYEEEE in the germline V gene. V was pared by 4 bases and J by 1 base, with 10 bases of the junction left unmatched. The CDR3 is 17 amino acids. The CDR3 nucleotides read TGTGCCAGCAGCCGCCTCGGAGCGGGGGGTGGCACAGATACGCAGTATTTT. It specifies CASSRLGAGGGTDTQYF.

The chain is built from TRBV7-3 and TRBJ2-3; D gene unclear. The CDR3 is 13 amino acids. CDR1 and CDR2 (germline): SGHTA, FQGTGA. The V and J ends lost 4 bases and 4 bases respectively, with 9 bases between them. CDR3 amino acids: CASSSRHADTQYF. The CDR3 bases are TGTGCCAGCAGCTCCCGGCACGCAGATACGCAGTATTTT.